A selection of T cell receptor beta chains follows, all from one sample in a study of cytomegalovirus exposure and HLA in healthy donors. Measured with immunoSEQ multiplex PCR; TCRdb has only the in-frame clones, and not every one. Here the sample spans 90,000 to 110,000 clones, 10% to 15% being singletons. The sequencing sample was made of PBMCs. These receptors came from a middle-aged man in good health and CMV-seropositive. The conserved cysteine and the conserved F or W are not part of the CDR3 here.

v_gene: TRBV5-1; len: 13; j_gene: TRBJ1-1; CDR3aa: ASSLKSGRSTEAF
v_gene: TRBV7-2; len: 16; j_gene: TRBJ1-2; CDR3aa: ASSLADYRGRPNYGYT
v_gene: TRBV6-1; len: 11; j_gene: TRBJ2-7; CDR3aa: ASSEARRGEQY
v_gene: TRBV5-1; len: 11; j_gene: TRBJ2-7; CDR3aa: ASSATGNYEQY
v_gene: TRBV19; len: 14; j_gene: TRBJ2-2; CDR3aa: ASSFLAGSGTGELF
v_gene: TRBV28; len: 10; j_gene: TRBJ2-3; CDR3aa: ASSLGAGTQY
v_gene: TRBV4-1; len: 14; j_gene: TRBJ1-4; CDR3aa: ASSQDRGGEDEKLF
v_gene: TRBV7-2; len: 17; j_gene: TRBJ2-3; CDR3aa: ASSFMSLTIAGGPDTQY
v_gene: TRBV4-3; len: 11; j_gene: TRBJ2-3; CDR3aa: ASSFQGTDTQY
v_gene: TRBV5-4; len: 12; j_gene: TRBJ1-2; CDR3aa: ASRKTGAGHGYT
v_gene: TRBV5-6; len: 12; j_gene: TRBJ2-7; CDR3aa: ASSPGTGHREQY
v_gene: TRBV6-7; len: 13; j_gene: TRBJ2-7; CDR3aa: ASSLETGGPYEQY
v_gene: TRBV11-2; len: 11; j_gene: TRBJ2-7; CDR3aa: ASSQTGFDEQY
v_gene: TRBV18; len: 15; j_gene: TRBJ2-1; CDR3aa: ASSRGTSGQMYNEQF
v_gene: TRBV27; len: 11; j_gene: TRBJ1-1; CDR3aa: ASSPSLLYEAF
v_gene: TRBV10-3; len: 12; j_gene: TRBJ2-7; CDR3aa: AISRQGDTYEQY
v_gene: TRBV13; len: 15; j_gene: TRBJ2-1; CDR3aa: ASSLGRGSGRGNEQF
v_gene: TRBV5-6; len: 13; j_gene: TRBJ1-5; CDR3aa: ASSLGQIPNQPQH
v_gene: TRBV11-2; len: 16; j_gene: TRBJ2-2; CDR3aa: ASSLGASGRGPTGELF
v_gene: TRBV5-8; len: 13; j_gene: TRBJ2-4; CDR3aa: ASTLIRGAKNIQY
v_gene: TRBV27; len: 12; j_gene: TRBJ1-1; CDR3aa: ASSPGLGGTEAF
v_gene: TRBV7-9; len: 13; j_gene: TRBJ2-1; CDR3aa: ASSFTGTSGRAGV
v_gene: TRBV5-8; len: 13; j_gene: TRBJ1-1; CDR3aa: ASSLQQGMNTEAF
v_gene: TRBV18; len: 12; j_gene: TRBJ1-4; CDR3aa: ASSPPPANEKLF
v_gene: TRBV6-5; len: 12; j_gene: TRBJ1-1; CDR3aa: ASSYSSRNTEAF
v_gene: TRBV19; len: 15; j_gene: TRBJ2-2; CDR3aa: ASSMGRAGVLTGELF
v_gene: TRBV7-9; len: 14; j_gene: TRBJ2-3; CDR3aa: ASSLAAGGPPDTQY
v_gene: TRBV14; len: 12; j_gene: TRBJ2-3; CDR3aa: ASSQYRGTDTQY
v_gene: TRBV13; len: 13; j_gene: TRBJ2-7; CDR3aa: ASSARTSGIAEQY
v_gene: TRBV30; len: 10; j_gene: TRBJ1-6; CDR3aa: AWKLVNSPLH
v_gene: TRBV7-9; len: 10; j_gene: TRBJ1-3; CDR3aa: ASSLERNTIY
v_gene: TRBV30; len: 9; j_gene: TRBJ1-1; CDR3aa: AWSRYTEAF
v_gene: TRBV13; len: 12; j_gene: TRBJ2-2; CDR3aa: ASSLGTLHGELF
v_gene: TRBV6-6; len: 13; j_gene: TRBJ2-3; CDR3aa: ASREQGVVGDTQY
v_gene: TRBV2; len: 12; j_gene: TRBJ1-2; CDR3aa: ASSRDRDVYGYT
v_gene: TRBV30; len: 13; j_gene: .; CDR3aa: AWSVLGIGGYEQY
v_gene: TRBV11-3; len: 12; j_gene: TRBJ2-1; CDR3aa: ASSPGLLYNEQF
v_gene: TRBV29-1; len: 12; j_gene: TRBJ2-5; CDR3aa: SSGLAGAQETQY
v_gene: TRBV2; len: 15; j_gene: TRBJ2-6; CDR3aa: ASRYDRGSSGANVLT
v_gene: TRBV7-6; len: 15; j_gene: TRBJ1-1; CDR3aa: ASSLGLPTGLNTEAF